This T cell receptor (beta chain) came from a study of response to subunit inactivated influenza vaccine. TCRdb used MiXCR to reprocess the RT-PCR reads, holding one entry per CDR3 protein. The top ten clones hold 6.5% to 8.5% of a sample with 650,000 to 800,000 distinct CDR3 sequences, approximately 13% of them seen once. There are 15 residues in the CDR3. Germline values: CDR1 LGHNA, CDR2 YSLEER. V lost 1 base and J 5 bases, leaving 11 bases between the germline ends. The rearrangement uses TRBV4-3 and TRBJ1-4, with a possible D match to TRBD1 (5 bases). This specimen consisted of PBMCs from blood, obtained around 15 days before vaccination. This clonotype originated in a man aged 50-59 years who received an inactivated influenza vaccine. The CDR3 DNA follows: TGCGCCAGCAGCCAAGTGAAGGGACTGAATGAAAAACTGTTTTTT. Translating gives CASSQVKGLNEKLFF.